Below are 2 T cell receptor beta chains sequenced from a single sample in a study of blood T cell repertoires in COVID-19. The table came from immunoSEQ multiplex PCR; TCRdb's copy has only in-frame clones and leaves some out. The sample records 60,000 to 65,000 clones, 84% being singletons. The sample comprised peripheral blood. Source of these receptors: a man between 60 and 75 years old with COVID-19, enrolled during active disease.

CDR3 region: CASSRETGTYSYEQYF. The CDR3, as DNA: TGTGCCAGCAGCAGGGAGACAGGAACGTACTCCTACGAGCAGTACTTC. This chain links TRBV21-1 with TRBJ2-7; the D call TRBD1 from the table was never checked on the DNA. TRBV21-1 is listed as a pseudogene. The CDR3 runs to 16 residues.

J is TRBJ1-5 and V is TRBV27, with D unclear. The V gene lost 5 bases and the J gene lost 3 bases, with 23 bases spanning the gap. The CDR3 length is 18 residues. CDR1 is MNHEY, CDR2 SMNVEV, per germline (reference sequence). The CDR3 coding sequence is TGTGCCAGCAGTCGGAAACCTTACGAAACTACTGTCAATCAGCCCCAGCATTTT. This sequence encodes CASSRKPYETTVNQPQHF.